This TCR beta chain was profiled in a study of blood T cell repertoires in COVID-19. The table came from immunoSEQ multiplex PCR; TCRdb's copy has only in-frame clones and leaves some out. Of about 83,000 clones in the sample, roughly 90% are singletons; the top ten hold 16%. Per germline, CDR1 SGHNT and CDR2 YYREEE (reference sequence). The ends lost 3 bases at V and 0 bases at J; junction bases unmatched: 3. This CDR3 spans 14 amino acids. The genes are TRBV5-4 and TRBJ2-7; 7 nucleotides line up with TRBD1. This TCR was sampled from a woman at least 80 years old with active or convalescent COVID-19. Material for sequencing was peripheral blood. In DNA, the CDR3 is TGTGCCAGCAGCTGGACAGGTTCCTCCTACGAGCAGTACTTC. This codes for CASSWTGSSYEQYF.